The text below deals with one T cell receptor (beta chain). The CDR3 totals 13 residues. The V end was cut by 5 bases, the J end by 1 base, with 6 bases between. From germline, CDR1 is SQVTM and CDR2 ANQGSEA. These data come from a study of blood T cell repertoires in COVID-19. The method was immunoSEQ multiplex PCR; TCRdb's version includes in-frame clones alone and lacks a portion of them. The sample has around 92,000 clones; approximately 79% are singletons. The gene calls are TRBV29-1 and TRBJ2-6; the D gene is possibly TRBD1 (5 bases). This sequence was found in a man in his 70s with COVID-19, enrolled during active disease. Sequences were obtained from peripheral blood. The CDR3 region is CSVSGSGANVLTF. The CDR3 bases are TGCAGCGTTTCAGGGTCTGGGGCCAACGTCCTGACTTTC.